This T cell receptor (beta chain) was recovered during a study of radiation and T cells in renal cell carcinoma. Clones were read by immunoSEQ multiplex PCR, and TCRdb kept only the in-frame ones, dropping some. The sample lists about 58,000 clones; roughly 79% were seen once. The time point here: blood 2 weeks post-SBRT. As to treatment: 15 Gy SBRT to primary tumor, nephrectomy 4 weeks later. Blood was sampled at baseline, 2 weeks and 4 weeks after SBRT. Worth noting for this clone: Its specificity is not known.

Overall study results and limits: From baseline, blood top tumor clonotypes peaked at 2 weeks post-radiation. No pretreatment tumor biopsies were available for baseline clonotypes.

The sample in question was blood, obtained from a patient whose treatment included radiotherapy and nephrectomy. This receptor was identified in a man aged 55 to 70 with renal cell carcinoma.

The CDR3 sequence is CASSIGGPGTYEQYV. For the CDR3, the DNA is TGTGCCAGTAGTATAGGGGGCCCGGGGACCTACGAGCAGTACGTC. V gene TRBV19 combines with J gene TRBJ2-7, with D perhaps matching TRBD1 or TRBD2 (5 bases each). This CDR3 comprises 15 residues. V was clipped by 1 base and J by 2 bases, with 12 bases between them. CDR1 LNHDA and CDR2 SQIVND come from the germline V gene (reference sequence).